This TCR beta chain was identified in a study of T cell clusters in autoimmune cytopenias. Study-wide results and caveats: Clustering suggested that physiological T cell clusters were missing in primary autoimmune cytopenia patients.

Considering frequency, this clonotype is large (0.1 to 1%). Its antigen remains unknown. TRB amplification used around 270 ng of peripheral blood genomic DNA. CDR1 SQVTM and CDR2 ANQGSEA come from the germline V gene. The CDR3 runs to 11 residues. One tube held mixed TRB-A and TRB-B primer pools for touch-down PCR. TCRdb re-called the multiplex PCR reads; one entry per CDR3 protein, DNA not given. The sample has roughly 2,500 distinct CDR3 sequences, and its top ten clones hold about two fifths. The same data also went into a second study, on T cell repertoires in aging, cancer and after chemotherapy.

The V and J genes are TRBV29-1 and TRBJ2-1; checking the TCRdb D call of TRBD2 is not possible without DNA. Material: peripheral blood. This clonotype was obtained from a human donor with an autoimmune cytopenia or autoimmune hepatitis (not recorded which). CDR3 loop: CSVNPAGGEVF.